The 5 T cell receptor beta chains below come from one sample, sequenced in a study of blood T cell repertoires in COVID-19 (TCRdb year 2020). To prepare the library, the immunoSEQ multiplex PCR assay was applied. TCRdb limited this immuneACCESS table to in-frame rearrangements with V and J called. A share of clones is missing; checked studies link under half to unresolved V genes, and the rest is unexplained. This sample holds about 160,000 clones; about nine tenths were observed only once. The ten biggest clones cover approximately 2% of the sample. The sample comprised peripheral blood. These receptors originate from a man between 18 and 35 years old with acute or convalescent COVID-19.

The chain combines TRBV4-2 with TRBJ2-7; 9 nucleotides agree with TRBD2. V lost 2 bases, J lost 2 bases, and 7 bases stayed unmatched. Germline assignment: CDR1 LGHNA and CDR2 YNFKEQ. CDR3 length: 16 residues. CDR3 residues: CASSQTQREVTYEQYF. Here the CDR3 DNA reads TGTGCCAGCAGCCAAACACAGCGGGAGGTAACCTACGAGCAGTACTTC.

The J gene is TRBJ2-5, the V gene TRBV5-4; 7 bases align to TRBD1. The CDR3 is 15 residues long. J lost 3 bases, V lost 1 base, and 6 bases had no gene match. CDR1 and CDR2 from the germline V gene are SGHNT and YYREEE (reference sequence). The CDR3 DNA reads TGTGCCAGCAGCTTGCGGACAGGCCACGAAGAGACCCAGTACTTC. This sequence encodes CASSLRTGHEETQYF.

The CDR3 sequence is CASSQDGRYGYTF. CDR3 bases: TGTGCCAGCAGCCAAGATGGCAGGTATGGCTACACCTTC. The chain has TRBV3-1 (or the pseudogene TRBV3-2) and TRBJ1-2; D gene unclear. V shed 0 bases and J shed 5 bases, with 7 bases lying between them. This CDR3 is 13 amino acids long. Germline V gene data show CDR1 as LGHDT and CDR2 as YNNKEL (reference sequence).

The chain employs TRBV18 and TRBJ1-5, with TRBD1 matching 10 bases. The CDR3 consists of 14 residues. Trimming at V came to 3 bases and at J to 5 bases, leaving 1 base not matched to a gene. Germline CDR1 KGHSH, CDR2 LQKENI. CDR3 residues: CASSPDRGYQPQHF. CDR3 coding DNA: TGTGCCAGCTCACCGGACAGGGGGTATCAGCCCCAGCATTTT.

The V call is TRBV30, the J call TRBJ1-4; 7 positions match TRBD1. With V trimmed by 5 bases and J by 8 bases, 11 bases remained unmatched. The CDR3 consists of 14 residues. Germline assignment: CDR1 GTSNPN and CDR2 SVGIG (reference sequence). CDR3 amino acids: CAWLYRGGNEKLFF. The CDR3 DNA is TGTGCCTGGCTTTACAGGGGAGGTAACGAAAAACTGTTTTTT.